This record concerns one T cell receptor (beta chain) sequence. What antigen it recognizes has not been identified. A single base separates this from a much larger clone, so it may be a read error. The intended sense of this specimen's time point label: newly diagnosed GD, antithyroid drugs for less than 3 months. RNA was extracted from PBMCs in TRIzol for both TCR sequencing and RNA sequencing. The diagnosis of Graves' disease followed American Thyroid Association guidelines. Patients were recruited from an endocrinology department in Xi'an, China. Each patient gave around 9.2 milliliters of peripheral blood, collected in an EDTA anticoagulant tube. PBMCs were isolated by Ficoll Paque Plus density gradient separation without further T cell sorting. An Agilent 2100 Bioanalyzer and agarose gel were used to check RNA quality, while a NanoDrop 2000 measured RNA concentration. This specimen belongs to a study of regulatory T cells in long-lasting Graves disease (dated by TCRdb to the early 2020s). For context, the study as a whole: Newly diagnosed Graves' disease patients had taken antithyroid drugs for less than 3 months. The study was conducted in China and was registered as a clinical trial. Peripheral blood TCR sequencing and RNA sequencing compared persistent Graves' disease patients with newly diagnosed Graves' disease patients. A total of approximately 35 samples underwent TCR sequencing: some 13 from persistent and around 20 from newly diagnosed Graves' disease patients.

Results and caveats for the whole study, not just this receptor: Sequencing and analysis were restricted to the TCR beta chain. The study examined only peripheral blood because the primary lesion, thyroid tissue, could not be accessed. More public clonotypes were shared among persistent patients (2,741) than among newly diagnosed patients (just under 1,000). Persistent Graves' disease patients showed lower TCR Shannon entropy and fewer highly expanded clones than newly diagnosed patients, suggesting clonal expansion. The authors acknowledged the small sample size as a limitation that may reduce accuracy.

Library prep was done by multiplex PCR. The sequencer listed for this sample is Illumina HiSeq 4000. iRepertoire HTBI primers and Arm-PCR amplification of CDR3 regions were used to construct TCR beta libraries. PCR products were gel purified before sequencing. Per the original workflow: Gene usage analysis of CDR3 amino acid clonotypes relied on the roughly 60 TRBV and 12 to 15 TRBJ segments identified across samples. COPE and FqMerger were used to merge filtered high-quality paired reads into contigs. BLAST was used to align contigs to IMGT TRBV, TRBD and TRBJ reference genes, with CDR3 defined following IMGT. Highly expanded clones were defined as clonotypes with a frequency above 0.1%. Shannon entropy was used to measure repertoire diversity, and the Gini coefficient was used to measure V-J evenness. Public clonotypes were defined as clonotypes shared by more than one individual. TCRdb reanalyzed the raw reads on its own, using fastp at Q25 for trimming and MiXCR for clone calling, and kept in-frame beta chains. All rows with the same CDR3 protein become a single entry with the most common DNA and genes. These V and J calls are TCRdb output, not the study's own analysis. This sample gives 600,000 to 650,000 distinct CDR3 sequences in total; about 15% of them show up just once. 15% to 20% of the sample belongs to the ten largest clones.

The data were also submitted as part of a second study, on T cells in Graves' hyperthyroidism and ophthalmopathy. Drawing on the second study: Stable Graves' hyperthyroidism was defined as no progression to ophthalmopathy during 18 months of follow-up. Hyperthyroidism patients were aged 18 to 65 years and newly diagnosed, with disease duration of less than 2 months. Patients with uncontrolled infections, other autoimmune diseases, pregnancy or lactation were excluded. Diagnoses relied on clinical symptoms, serum thyroxine and TRAb, thyroid ultrasound and orbital computed tomography. For the first round of RT-PCR on the TCR CDR3, the HTBI primer set was used together with the Qiagen OneStep RT-PCR kit. Most expanded thyroid clonotypes (frequency above 0.001) were also found in blood, which suggests that blood repertoires may mirror thyroid immune responses. A 13 V-J signature model separated ophthalmopathy from stable hyperthyroidism, with 87.88% sensitivity and 81.08% specificity in cross-validation and 80%/75% in testing. In validation, progression to ophthalmopathy was predicted by the model with roughly 69% sensitivity and 72% to 85% specificity, a median of roughly 6.4 months before onset. To identify TCR V-J signatures that set the groups apart, the researchers used a discovery cohort of about a hundred patients, made up of 40 to 45 with Graves' ophthalmopathy and some 56 with stable Graves' hyperthyroidism. An independent validation cohort of around 19 hyperthyroidism patients and approximately 15 patients who later progressed to ophthalmopathy tested prospective prediction of ophthalmopathy. The 95 to 100 discovery patients were divided at random into training and test sets in a 7:3 ratio. The study also compared thyroid tissue and blood T-cell repertoires from roughly six Graves' hyperthyroidism patients. Following sampling, methimazole starting at 30 mg daily was given to hyperthyroidism patients, and high-dose intravenous methylprednisolone was given to ophthalmopathy patients. The libraries were constructed in a second round of multiplex PCR and then size-selected and purified. The libraries were sequenced on an Illumina HiSeq2000 using paired-end 100 bp reads. SOAPnuke was used to process the raw data, removing reads that contained adapters or uncalled bases, had a mean Phred below 15, or lacked an exact match to the constant primer or identifier. High-quality paired reads were merged with COPE v1.2.5, and unique nucleotide sequences were defined as clonotypes. MiTCR v1.1 was used to align the clonotypes against IMGT TRBV, TRBD and TRBJ reference segments. Only V-J combinations with frequency above 0.0001, covering 99% to 99.2% of repertoires, were analysed. A TCS score was defined as the ratio of F50 (clonal expansion) to E x V (chaos), with BLOSUM62-based TCRdist applied between CDR3 peptides within each V-J. Welch's t-statistics and random forest reduced roughly 500 V-J features to 13, which were used in a naive Bayes classifier (R e1071). Sample size was not statistically predetermined, and blinding of investigators to group allocation was not performed. The paper describes TCR Vbeta CDR3 sequencing of around 140 peripheral blood samples, made up of approximately 40 ophthalmopathy patients, 70 to 80 hyperthyroidism patients and roughly 17 progressor patients.

The input for sequencing was peripheral blood mononuclear cells (PBMCs), taken at new diagnosis, from a patient treated with antithyroid drugs. The TCR originated in a woman between 25 and 40 years old with Graves disease. Donor details come from another sample of the same person, matched by shared clones.

The CDR3 loop reads CASSARRTSGSNEQFF. The DNA is TGTGCCAGCAGTGCCCGAAGGACTAGCGGGAGCAATGAGCAGTTCTTC. The chain is made from TRBV2 and TRBJ2-1, with TRBD2 identical over 13 junction bases. Germline trimming: 4 bases from V, 6 bases from J; junction bases outside gene matches: 6. Via the germline V gene, CDR1 is SNHLY and CDR2 FYNNEI. Counted from cysteine to phenylalanine, this CDR3 has 16 amino acids. Just the 48-base CDR3 DNA is kept, in frame starting at base 1.